This entry features one TCR beta chain sequence. These data are taken from a study of control samples from healthy donors and cancer patients. Clones were read by immunoSEQ multiplex PCR, and TCRdb kept only the in-frame ones, dropping some. In the table there are about 160,000 clones, roughly 95% of which are singletons. The receptor was derived from a woman in her thirties in good health. The sequencing sample was made of blood.

CDR3 DNA: TGTGCCAGCAGTCCACGACAGTCTGATAATCAGCCCCAGCATTTT. Translation: CASSPRQSDNQPQHF. The genes are TRBV27 and TRBJ1-5; TRBD1 is a possible D gene (5 bases). V lost 5 bases and J 4 bases, leaving 15 bases between the germline ends. CDR1 is MNHEY and CDR2 is SMNVEV in the germline V gene (reference sequence). CDR3 length: 15 residues.